The sequence of this T cell receptor (beta chain) was determined in a study of T cells in localized non-small cell lung cancer. General study findings and limits: The highest T cell clonality was in uninvolved adjacent lung, above tumor. Increased T cell density in blood showed an association with longer overall survival. The appearance of a median roughly 58 of the top 100 tumor clones was seen in adjacent lung.

To note about this clone: The antigen is not known.

The protocol was immunoSEQ multiplex PCR, while the TCRdb copy is restricted to in-frame clones and leaves out a portion. The data show under 40,000 clones, roughly 86% seen once. The sequencing here drew on peripheral blood, taken before any cancer treatment. This receptor was taken from a woman between 35 and 75 years old with stage I lung adenocarcinoma.

CDR3 nucleotide sequence: TGTGCCAGCAGCCAAGAAGTGTCGGATGAGCAGTTCTTC. It yields the protein CASSQEVSDEQFF. The chain uses TRBV14 and TRBJ2-1; D gene uncertain. V shed 0 bases and J shed 8 bases, with 8 bases lying between them. Germline CDR1 SGHDN, CDR2 FVKESK. The CDR3 length is 13 residues. Variable domain in full (rest from reference TRBV14 and TRBJ2-1): EAGVTQFPSHSVIEKGQTVTLRCDPISGHDNLYWYRRVMGKEIKFLLHFVKESKQDESGMPNNRFLAERTGGTYSTLKVQPAELEDSGVYFCASSQEVSDEQFFGPGTRLTVL.